The clone carrying this TCR beta chain was picked up many times. The target antigen is unknown. This CDR3 is built from 11 residues. V was pared by 6 bases and J by 5 bases, with 10 bases between. The germline gives CDR1 SQVTM, CDR2 ANQGSEA. The investigators amplified TCR beta CDR3 regions from RNA transcripts. The HTBI primer set drove a first-round RT-PCR of the TCR CDR3. A single record per CDR3 protein comes from TCRdb applying MiXCR to the multiplex PCR reads. The sample holds hundreds of thousands of distinct CDR3 sequences, over 35% seen once. The data derive from a study of T cells in Graves' hyperthyroidism and ophthalmopathy. Each diagnosis was grounded in clinical symptoms, serum thyroxine and TRAb, thyroid ultrasound, and orbital computed tomography. 10 ml of fresh peripheral blood supplied the PBMCs. Broader study findings: Within blood appeared most thyroid clonotypes that had expanded above 0.001.

Sequences were obtained from blood. This chain uses TRBV29-1 with TRBJ1-2, with a tentative D call TRBD1 (5 bases). This clonotype was obtained from a man between 18 and 35 years old with Graves' hyperthyroidism. CDR3 DNA sequence: TGCAGCGTCCCCGGGGGTTATGGCTACACCTTC. Amino acid sequence: CSVPGGYGYTF.